The sample holds one count of the clone carrying this TCR beta chain. The antigen is not known. Time point denoted: week 23, last vaccination. Each dose delivered 300 ug of mutant IDH1 20-mer peptide subcutaneously with imiquimod. New IDH1-mutant, ATRX-lost WHO grade 3 or 4 astrocytomas occurred in donors. This sample is part of a study of a mutant IDH1 vaccine in newly diagnosed glioma. In the study overall: In weeks 1, 3, 5, 7, 11, 15, 19 and 23, patients were immunized, eight times in all. Treated patients showed a male proportion of about 60%, a female proportion of about 40%, and a mean age of around 39 years. Earlier care involved radiotherapy, temozolomide, or both, and the majority received both.

The length of the CDR3 is 16 residues. Losses at the gene ends were 3 bases for V and 5 bases for J; bases not matched to a gene: 7. The germline V gene encodes CDR1 SGHNT and CDR2 YYREEE (reference sequence). Sequencing was performed with immunoSEQ multiplex PCR; in TCRdb, only in-frame clones are kept and a portion is missing. The table lists tens of thousands of clones, about 75% of them singletons. The source is a man aged 45-65 years with glioma. V and J are TRBV5-4 and TRBJ2-2; 10 bases map to TRBD2. Source: PBMCs, taken from a glioma patient whose treatment included an IDH1 peptide vaccine. DNA for the CDR3: TGTGCCAGCAGCTCAGCACTTAGCGGGGGGACCGGGGAGCTGTTTTTT. Encoded protein: CASSSALSGGTGELFF. The full variable domain, with the rest looked up from reference TRBV5-4 and TRBJ2-2, is ETGVTQSPTHLIKTRGQQVTLRCSSQSGHNTVSWYQQALGQGPQFIFQYYREEENGRGNFPPRFSGLQFPNYSSELNVNALELDDSALYLCASSSALSGGTGELFFGEGSRLTVL.